Presented here are 11 T cell receptor beta chains from one specimen sequenced in a study of T cell responses to AZD1222 COVID-19 vaccine. Method: immunoSEQ multiplex PCR; TCRdb's copy keeps in-frame clones and lacks some. Seen here are roughly 180,000 clones, 90% observed once, and the top ten hold roughly 3.1%. Specimen: peripheral blood, collected on day 0 of AZD1222 vaccination. Receptor source: an adult in good health.

This rearrangement joins TRBV9 to TRBJ1-5; the D gene is possibly TRBD1 (5 bases). V lost 0 bases, J lost 6 bases, and 7 bases lay in between. The CDR3 has 13 residues. In germline, CDR1 is SGDLS, CDR2 YYNGEE. CDR3 protein: CASSVAGTQPQHF. The CDR3 region has the DNA TGTGCCAGCAGCGTAGCAGGGACTCAGCCCCAGCATTTT.

The genes are TRBV3-1 (or the pseudogene TRBV3-2) and TRBJ2-1, with TRBD2 matching over 8 bases. There are 14 residues in the CDR3. J was trimmed by 7 bases and V by 3 bases; bases with no gene match: 5. In germline, CDR1 is LGHDT, CDR2 YNNKEL (reference sequence). CDR3 DNA: TGTGCCAGCAGCCATAGTGCGGGGGGAAATGAGCAGTTCTTC. It encodes CASSHSAGGNEQFF.

The chain joins TRBV7-9 to TRBJ2-5; TRBD2 might be the D (7 bases). The CDR3 is made up of 15 amino acids. V was pared by 5 bases and J by 4 bases, with 17 bases between. Germline CDR1 SEHNR, CDR2 FQNEAQ (reference sequence). DNA for the CDR3: TGTGCCAGCAGCCCTTCCGTGGCGGGGGCAGAGACCCAGTACTTC. Its protein product is CASSPSVAGAETQYF.

The chain links TRBV10-3 to TRBJ1-2; unclear D gene. The ends were cut back, 6 bases at V and 2 bases at J, with 7 bases in the middle. Germline CDR1 and CDR2: ENHRY and SYGVKD. This CDR3 comprises 12 residues. CDR3 protein: CAIRDGNYGYTF. CDR3 bases: TGTGCCATCAGGGACGGGAACTATGGCTACACCTTC.

The J gene is TRBJ2-3, the V gene TRBV13; 7 positions match TRBD2. The V gene's germline CDR1 is PRHDT and CDR2 FYEKMQ (reference sequence). The CDR3 covers 14 residues. J was trimmed by 1 base and V by 3 bases; bases with no gene match: 1. This CDR3 is CASSFTSGTDTQYF. DNA for the CDR3: TGTGCCAGCAGCTTCACTAGCGGCACAGATACGCAGTATTTT.

The chain has TRBV28 and TRBJ1-4; 9 bases match TRBD1. The CDR3 covers 14 residues. Germline CDR1 MDHEN, CDR2 SYDVKM. V lost 5 bases and J lost 10; bases outside the gene matches: 8. DNA of the CDR3: TGTGCCAGCAGTCGCCGGGACAGGGAGGGAAAACTGTTTTTT. This codes for CASSRRDREGKLFF.

The chain combines TRBV19 with TRBJ1-1, with D perhaps matching TRBD1 (6 bases). Trimming shortened V by 5 bases and J by 2 bases, and 12 bases separated the two germline ends. Germline CDR1 is LNHDA and CDR2 is SQIVND (reference sequence). This CDR3 has 14 amino acids. CDR3 nucleotides: TGTGCCAGTAGTCCGGGAGGGGGTAACACTGAAGCTTTCTTT. This sequence encodes CASSPGGGNTEAFF.

The chain carries TRBV30 and TRBJ1-3; TRBD1 agrees at 8 bases. This CDR3 has 15 residues. J was trimmed by 1 base and V by 1 base; bases with no gene match: 3. Germline values: CDR1 GTSNPN, CDR2 SVGIG (reference sequence). The DNA for the CDR3 is TGTGCCTGGAGTGAGAACAGGGGGTCTGGAAACACCATATATTTT. The encoded protein is CAWSENRGSGNTIYF.

The J gene is TRBJ2-3, the V gene TRBV19; no clear D. The germline gives CDR1 LNHDA, CDR2 SQIVND (reference sequence). The CDR3 runs to 12 residues. The V end lost 3 bases, the J end lost 1 base, and 2 bases lay between the germline ends. The CDR3 DNA is TGTGCCAGTAGTATGGGCACAGATACGCAGTATTTT. Translated: CASSMGTDTQYF.

The chain uses TRBV7-2 and TRBJ1-5, with a weak D call TRBD1 (5 bases). CDR1 and CDR2 from the germline V gene are SGHTA and FQGNSA. This CDR3 spans 15 amino acids. Trimming stripped 0 bases from V and 2 bases from J, with 8 bases between. CDR3 residues: CASSLARDRNQPQHF. CDR3 in DNA: TGTGCCAGCAGCTTAGCCAGGGACCGCAATCAGCCCCAGCATTTT.

CDR3 amino acids: CASSQARGGLAGGSSTDTQYF. CDR3 nucleotides: TGTGCCAGCAGCCAAGCGCGTGGGGGACTAGCGGGGGGTTCTAGCACAGATACGCAGTATTTT. This chain connects TRBV4-2 to TRBJ2-3; 15 nucleotides line up with TRBD2. Germline V CDR1 and CDR2: LGHNA, YNFKEQ. The CDR3 consists of 21 residues. The V gene end was trimmed by 1 base and the J gene end by 0 bases; junction bases not matched to a gene: 11.